The 18 T cell receptor beta chains listed next were all sequenced from one sample in a study of T cells in Graves' hyperthyroidism and ophthalmopathy. TCR beta CDR3 regions were amplified from RNA transcripts. Primed by the HTBI set, a first-round RT-PCR was run on the TCR CDR3. TCRdb redid the calling of the multiplex PCR reads with MiXCR, one entry per CDR3 protein. Among around 600,000 distinct CDR3 sequences, 13% to 15% were seen once, and the ten largest hold around 13%. The source material was blood. All receptors derive from a woman aged 45-59 years with Graves' ophthalmopathy.

The chain uses TRBV20-1 and TRBJ2-5, with 7 bases matching TRBD2. CDR1 and CDR2 from the germline V gene are DFQATT and SNEGSKA (reference sequence). This CDR3 spans 14 amino acids. V lost 6 bases, J lost 5 bases, and 12 bases stayed unmatched. The CDR3 spells CSAATGTIGETQYF. CDR3 sequence (DNA): TGCAGTGCAGCTACTGGGACTATTGGGGAGACCCAGTACTTC.

This clonotype was recorded at least ten times. The chain couples TRBV12-3 or TRBV12-4 to TRBJ1-5; D ambiguous. The CDR3 has 15 residues. V dropped 1 base and J dropped 6 bases, with 13 bases sitting between them. CDR3: CASSLGHGEIQPQHF. CDR3 DNA: TGTGCCAGCAGTTTAGGACATGGTGAAATTCAGCCCCAGCATTTT.

A few counts support this clonotype. The chain carries TRBV20-1 and TRBJ2-4, with D possibly TRBD2 on 5 matching bases. This CDR3 spans 17 amino acids. With 0 bases removed from V and 0 bases from J, the gap between germline ends came to 15 bases. In germline, CDR1 is DFQATT, CDR2 SNEGSKA (reference sequence). CDR3 nucleotide sequence: TGCAGTGCTAGAGATGATCCAGCGGACCTAGCCAAAAACATTCAGTACTTC. This gives the protein CSARDDPADLAKNIQYF.

In its sample, this clonotype was seen many times. The chain recombines TRBV6-1 with TRBJ1-6; maybe TRBD1 (5 bases). The CDR3 sequence is 15 residues long. CDR1 and CDR2 (germline): MNHNS, SASEGT. Deletions cut 5 bases from V and 8 bases from J, with 16 bases between. The CDR3 spells CASSSASGADSPLHF. Here the CDR3 DNA reads TGTGCCAGCAGTTCGGCGTCCGGGGCGGATTCACCCCTCCACTTT.

A remark on this clonotype: A much bigger clone sits one base away, suggesting this may be a read error. V is TRBV28 and J is TRBJ2-1, with 8 bases aligning to TRBD2. This CDR3 contains 18 residues. Germline CDR1 is MDHEN and CDR2 is SYDVKM. The CDR3 loop reads CASSSDRGGKSSYDEQFF. CDR3 in DNA: TGTGCCAGCAGTTCAGATCGGGGGGGAAAAAGCTCCTACGATGAGCAGTTCTTC.

This clonotype was picked up many times. The gene calls are TRBV30 and TRBJ1-1; D perhaps matches TRBD1 (6 bases). V was shortened by 8 bases and J by 1 base, with 17 bases between the two germline ends. CDR1 and CDR2 from the germline V gene are GTSNPN and SVGIG (reference sequence). The CDR3 is 14 amino acids. The CDR3 reads CAGDPGHQNTEAFF. CDR3 bases: TGTGCCGGAGATCCGGGACACCAGAACACTGAAGCTTTCTTT.

CDR3 nucleotides: TGTGCCAGCAGCGTAGGCGGGAGGCGCACAGATACGCAGTATTTT. Encoded protein: CASSVGGRRTDTQYF. V gene TRBV9 combines with J gene TRBJ2-3, with TRBD2 matching 8 bases. V shed 0 bases and J 1 base; nucleotides not matched to a gene: 1. The CDR3 is made up of 15 amino acids. The V gene's germline CDR1 is SGDLS and CDR2 YYNGEE.

The chain recombines TRBV19 with TRBJ2-5, with TRBD1 as a possible D gene (5 bases). The V and J ends lost 4 bases and 4 bases respectively, with 19 bases between them. From germline, CDR1 is LNHDA and CDR2 SQIVND (reference sequence). The CDR3 is made up of 16 amino acids. DNA of the CDR3: TGTGCCAGTAGTAAACCCGGCGACAGCCGATTAGAGACCCAGTACTTC. Amino acid sequence: CASSKPGDSRLETQYF.

This sequence joins TRBV25-1 and TRBJ2-5, with D tentatively TRBD1 or TRBD2 (5 bases each). Per the germline V gene, CDR1 is MGHDK and CDR2 is SYGVNS. This CDR3 spans 14 amino acids. V lost 1 base and J 8 bases, leaving 14 bases between the germline ends. The CDR3 sequence is CASSESGSGETQYF. The CDR3 DNA reads TGTGCCAGCAGTGAATCAGGGAGCGGAGAAACCCAGTACTTC.

In the case of this clonotype: The CDR3 does not close with the conserved phenylalanine or tryptophan, likely indicating a read error. The chain uses TRBV12-5 and TRBJ1-5; D remains ambiguous. The length of the CDR3 is 12 residues. Germline-derived CDR1 and CDR2 are LGHNT and FRNRAP. Trimming stripped 5 bases from V and 3 bases from J, with 5 bases between. CDR3 sequence reads: CASGLNNQPQHS. Written as DNA, the CDR3 is TGTGCTAGTGGTCTTAACAATCAGCCCCAGCATTCT.

This clonotype was picked up a small number of times. The CDR3 protein is CATSDPGTAEQYF. The CDR3 DNA reads TGTGCCACCAGTGACCCTGGGACAGCCGAGCAGTACTTC. This chain joins TRBV24-1 and TRBJ2-7; the match to TRBD1 covers 7 bases. Germline values: CDR1 KGHDR, CDR2 SFDVKD. V lost 4 bases to trimming and J lost 6 bases; unmatched junction nucleotides: 5. There are 13 residues in the CDR3.

In its sample, this clonotype was seen many times. The J gene is TRBJ2-5, the V gene TRBV10-3; 9 nucleotides match TRBD1. This CDR3 comprises 15 residues. Germline values: CDR1 ENHRY, CDR2 SYGVKD. Trimming at V came to 4 bases and at J to 5 bases, leaving 8 bases not matched to a gene. This CDR3 reads CAISGDGTGIETQYF. CDR3 in DNA: TGTGCCATCAGTGGAGACGGGACAGGGATCGAGACCCAGTACTTC.

This clonotype is judged medium-sized. The chain joins TRBV10-3 to TRBJ2-1; 10 bases fit TRBD2. This CDR3 comprises 17 residues. With V trimmed by 1 base and J by 0 bases, 3 bases remained unmatched. Germline assignment: CDR1 ENHRY and CDR2 SYGVKD. The CDR3 loop is CAISEFSSGSSYNEQFF. The CDR3, as DNA: TGTGCCATCAGTGAGTTTTCTAGCGGGAGCTCCTACAATGAGCAGTTCTTC.

The sample holds many counts of this clonotype. V is TRBV28 and J is TRBJ2-1; 9 bases fit TRBD2. The CDR3 runs 15 residues. Germline V gives CDR1 MDHEN, CDR2 SYDVKM. The J segment lost 6 bases and the V segment lost 4 bases, leaving 7 bases of the junction unmatched. CDR3: CASSSSGRSSNEQFF. CDR3 bases: TGTGCCAGCAGTTCGAGCGGGAGGAGTAGCAATGAGCAGTTCTTC.

A few counts support this clonotype. This chain joins TRBV12-3 or TRBV12-4 and TRBJ2-1; 10 bases align to TRBD1. CDR3 length: 13 amino acids. V was clipped by 6 bases and J by 7 bases; unmatched bases: 3. The CDR3 loop is CASRTGGVNEQFF. CDR3 bases: TGTGCCAGCAGGACAGGGGGCGTGAATGAGCAGTTCTTC.

The chain carries TRBV29-1 and TRBJ2-3; D not certain. There are 11 residues in the CDR3. The V end lost 5 bases, the J end lost 0 bases, and 3 bases lay between the germline ends. The germline CDR1 and CDR2 sequences are SQVTM and ANQGSEA. CDR3 DNA: TGCAGCGTTCGTAGCACAGATACGCAGTATTTT. Translation: CSVRSTDTQYF.

This clonotype was detected many times. This rearrangement joins TRBV7-9 to TRBJ2-7; TRBD2 agrees at 12 bases. CDR1 and CDR2 from the germline V gene are SEHNR and FQNEAQ (reference sequence). This CDR3 comprises 15 residues. With 5 bases clipped from V and 6 bases from J, the junction kept 8 bases outside the gene matches. The CDR3 spells CASSDASGRAFEQYF. The CDR3 DNA reads as TGTGCCAGCAGCGATGCTAGCGGGAGGGCCTTCGAGCAGTACTTC.

This clonotype was counted a few times. The chain joins TRBV29-1 to TRBJ2-1; the D is unclear. The germline V gene encodes CDR1 SQVTM and CDR2 ANQGSEA. Trimming took off 5 bases at V and 7 bases at J, with 6 bases between the two ends. CDR3 length: 10 amino acids. The CDR3: CSVSLNEQFF. CDR3 sequence (DNA): TGCAGCGTTTCCCTAAATGAGCAGTTCTTC.